Presented here are 11 T cell receptor beta chains from one specimen sequenced in a study of response to subunit inactivated influenza vaccine. TCRdb ran MiXCR on the RT-PCR reads and lists one entry per CDR3 protein. The sample has 500,000 to 550,000 distinct CDR3 sequences, approximately 7.3% seen once. The starting material was PBMCs from blood, obtained around 25 months after vaccination. The receptors here all came from a man aged 50-75 years who received an inactivated influenza vaccine.

In its sample, this clonotype was seen many times. The rearrangement links TRBV27 to TRBJ1-2; D is ambiguous. V was pared by 4 bases and J by 7 bases, with 10 bases between. Germline loops: CDR1 MNHEY, CDR2 SMNVEV (reference sequence). The length of the CDR3 is 12 residues. The chain's CDR3 is CASSSATGGYTF. For the CDR3, the DNA is TGTGCCAGCAGTTCCGCGACGGGTGGCTACACCTTC.

The rearrangement links TRBV10-3 to TRBJ1-6, with TRBD1 identical over 7 bases. The CDR3 extends over 15 amino acids. Germline lookup yields CDR1 ENHRY and CDR2 SYGVKD. The trim removed 6 bases at V and 5 bases at J, leaving 7 bases unmatched. The CDR3 DNA sequence: TGTGCCATCAGGACGGAAGACAGGGATAATTCACCCCTCCACTTT. It encodes CAIRTEDRDNSPLHF.

Many counts were recorded for this clonotype. The gene calls are TRBV12-3 or TRBV12-4 and TRBJ2-1; TRBD1 matches 9 bases. J gave up 9 bases and V 7 bases, and 7 bases lay outside the gene matches. The CDR3 covers 13 residues. The CDR3 sequence is CASTNRGLGEQFF. In nucleotides, the CDR3 is TGTGCCAGCACTAACAGGGGGCTGGGTGAGCAGTTCTTC.

This clonotype was observed a handful of times. The chain employs TRBV2 and TRBJ1-4; perhaps TRBD1 as D (6 bases). V dropped 6 bases and J dropped 0 bases, with 17 bases sitting between them. Germline V lookup: CDR1 SNHLY, CDR2 FYNNEI. This CDR3 has 17 residues. CDR3 nucleotide sequence: TGTGCCAGCAGAACCGGACAGAGCAGCACAACTAATGAAAAACTGTTTTTT. Protein: CASRTGQSSTTNEKLFF.

With respect to this clonotype: A much larger clone sits a single nucleotide away, making a read error possible. The CDR3 sequence is CARSSHPNYNEQFF. In nucleotides, the CDR3 is TGTGCCCGCAGCTCCCACCCGAACTACAATGAGCAGTTCTTC. The V gene is TRBV7-6, the J gene TRBJ2-1; D gene ambiguous. The CDR3 is 14 residues long. Germline assignment: CDR1 SGHVS and CDR2 FNYEAQ.

This clonotype has just a few counts. The J gene is TRBJ2-7, the V gene TRBV5-1; D remains unclear. V lost 0 bases to trimming and J lost 3 bases, with 7 bases between them. CDR1 and CDR2 from the germline V gene are SGHRS and YFSETQ. This CDR3 has 13 residues. CDR3 amino acids: CASSLALHYEQYF. The CDR3 DNA is TGCGCCAGCAGCTTGGCCTTACACTACGAGCAGTACTTC.

This clonotype was picked up a small number of times. CDR3 region: CASSLDSLAFGTDTQYF. The CDR3 nucleotides are TGTGCCAGCAGCTTAGATTCACTAGCGTTTGGGACAGATACGCAGTATTTT. This rearrangement joins TRBV11-2 to TRBJ2-3; TRBD2 aligns across 7 bases. J gave up 3 bases and V 0 bases, and 9 bases lay outside the gene matches. Germline V gene data show CDR1 as SGHAT and CDR2 as FQNNGV. There are 17 residues in the CDR3.

This clonotype was counted many times. This sequence joins TRBV7-2 and TRBJ2-1, with D perhaps TRBD2 (7 bases). The germline V gene has CDR1 SGHTA and CDR2 FQGNSA. V was clipped by 5 bases and J by 4 bases, with 21 bases between them. The CDR3 is 17 amino acids. The CDR3 spells CASSPPRGGGPYNEQFF. Written as DNA, the CDR3 is TGTGCCAGCAGCCCGCCCCGTGGCGGGGGCCCATACAATGAGCAGTTCTTC.

This chain connects TRBV20-1 to TRBJ2-1; D gene ambiguous. This CDR3 region has 12 residues. Germline CDR1 is DFQATT and CDR2 is SNEGSKA (reference sequence). With 4 bases removed from V and 2 bases from J, the gap between germline ends came to 6 bases. Written as DNA, the CDR3 is TGCAGTGCTATACGCCCCTACAATGAGCAGTTCTTC. Its translation is CSAIRPYNEQFF.

The gene calls are TRBV6-1 and TRBJ2-3; 11 nucleotides align to TRBD2. From germline, CDR1 is MNHNS and CDR2 SASEGT. With V trimmed by 3 bases and J by 3 bases, 8 bases remained unmatched. The CDR3 contains 17 residues. CDR3 in amino acids: CASSEPPSGRLTDTQYF. Here the CDR3 DNA reads TGTGCCAGCAGTGAGCCCCCTAGCGGGAGGTTGACAGATACGCAGTATTTT.

This clonotype has at least ten counts. The J gene is TRBJ2-3, the V gene TRBV9; D is ambiguous. The CDR3 is made up of 15 amino acids. The V gene lost 0 bases and the J gene lost 2 bases, with 10 bases spanning the gap. CDR1 and CDR2 (germline): SGDLS, YYNGEE. The CDR3: CASSVGAVSTDTQYF. CDR3 bases: TGTGCCAGCAGCGTAGGTGCAGTTTCCACAGATACGCAGTATTTT. The complete variable domain, with remaining parts taken from reference TRBV9 and TRBJ2-3, reads DSGVTQTPKHLITATGQRVTLRCSPRSGDLSVYWYQQSLDQGLQFLIQYYNGEERAKGNILERFSAQQFPDLHSELNLSSLELGDSALYFCASSVGAVSTDTQYFGPGTRLTVL.